The clone carrying this TCR beta chain occurred many times. Cyclophosphamide on days +3 and +4 followed busulfan-fludarabine conditioning and a marrow graft. This specimen belongs to a study of T cells after posttransplantation cyclophosphamide. TCRdb's table, derived via immunoSEQ multiplex PCR, lists solely in-frame clones and lacks some. This sample comprises approximately 15,000 clones, none seen once only. The V gene end was trimmed by 1 base and the J gene end by 1 base; junction bases not matched to a gene: 4. Germline values: CDR1 MGHRA, CDR2 YSYEKL. The CDR3 loop spans 19 amino acids. This chain joins TRBV4-1 and TRBJ2-2; 15 bases line up with TRBD2. Here the sequenced sample was PBMCs, taken after allogeneic stem cell transplant with posttransplant cyclophosphamide. This clonotype originated in a female patient younger than 45 who received an allogeneic stem cell transplant from a related donor, was CMV-positive, and had no GVHD. Some T cells may be provided by the graft donor. The CDR3 DNA reads as TGCGCCAGCAGCCAAGTCTGGACTAGCGGGAGGGAGAACACCGGGGAGCTGTTTTTT. Protein: CASSQVWTSGRENTGELFF.